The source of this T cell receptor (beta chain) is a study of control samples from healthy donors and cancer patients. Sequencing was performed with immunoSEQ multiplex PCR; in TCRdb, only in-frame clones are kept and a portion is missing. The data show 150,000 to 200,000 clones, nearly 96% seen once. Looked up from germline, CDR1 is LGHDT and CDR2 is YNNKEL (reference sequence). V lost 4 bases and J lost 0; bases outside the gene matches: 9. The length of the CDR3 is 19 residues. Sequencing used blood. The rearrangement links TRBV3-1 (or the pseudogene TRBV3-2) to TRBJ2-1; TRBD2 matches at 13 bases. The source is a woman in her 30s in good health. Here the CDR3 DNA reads TGTGCCAGCAGCCCAATGGGACTAGCGGGATCAAGCTCCTACAATGAGCAGTTCTTC. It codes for CASSPMGLAGSSSYNEQFF.